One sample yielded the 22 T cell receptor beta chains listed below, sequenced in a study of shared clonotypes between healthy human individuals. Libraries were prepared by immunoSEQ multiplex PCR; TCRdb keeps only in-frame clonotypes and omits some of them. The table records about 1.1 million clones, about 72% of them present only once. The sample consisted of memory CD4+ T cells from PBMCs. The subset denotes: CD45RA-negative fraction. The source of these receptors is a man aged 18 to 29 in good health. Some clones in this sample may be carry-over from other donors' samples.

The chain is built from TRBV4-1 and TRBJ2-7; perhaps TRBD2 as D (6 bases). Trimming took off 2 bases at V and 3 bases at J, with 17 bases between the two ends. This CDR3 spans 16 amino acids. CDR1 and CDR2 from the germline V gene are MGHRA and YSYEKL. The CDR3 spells CASSQQTWGEGYEQYF. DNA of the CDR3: TGCGCCAGCAGCCAACAAACTTGGGGGGAAGGCTACGAGCAGTACTTC.

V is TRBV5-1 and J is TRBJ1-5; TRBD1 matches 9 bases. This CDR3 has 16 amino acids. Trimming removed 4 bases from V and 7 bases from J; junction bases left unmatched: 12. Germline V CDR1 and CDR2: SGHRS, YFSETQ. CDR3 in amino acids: CASSPGTTGGVQPQHF. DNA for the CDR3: TGCGCCAGCAGCCCAGGTACGACAGGGGGTGTCCAGCCCCAGCATTTT.

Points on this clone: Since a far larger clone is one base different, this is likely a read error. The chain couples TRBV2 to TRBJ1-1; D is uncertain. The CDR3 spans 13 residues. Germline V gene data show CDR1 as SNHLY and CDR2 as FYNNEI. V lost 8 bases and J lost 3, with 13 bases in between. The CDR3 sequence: CASLWERDTEAFF. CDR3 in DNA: TGTGCCAGCCTTTGGGAGAGGGACACTGAAGCTTTCTTT.

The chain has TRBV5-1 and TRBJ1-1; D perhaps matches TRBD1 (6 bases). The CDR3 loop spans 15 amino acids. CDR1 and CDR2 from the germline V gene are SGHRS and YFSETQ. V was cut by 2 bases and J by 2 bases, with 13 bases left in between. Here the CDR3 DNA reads TGCGCCAGCAGCTTTCTCACGGGGGCAAACACTGAAGCTTTCTTT. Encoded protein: CASSFLTGANTEAFF. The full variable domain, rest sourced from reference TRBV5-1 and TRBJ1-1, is KAGVTQTPRYLIKTRGQQVTLSCSPISGHRSVSWYQQTPGQGLQFLFEYFSETQRNKGNFPGRFSGRQFSNSRSEMNVSTLELGDSALYLCASSFLTGANTEAFFGQGTRLTVV.

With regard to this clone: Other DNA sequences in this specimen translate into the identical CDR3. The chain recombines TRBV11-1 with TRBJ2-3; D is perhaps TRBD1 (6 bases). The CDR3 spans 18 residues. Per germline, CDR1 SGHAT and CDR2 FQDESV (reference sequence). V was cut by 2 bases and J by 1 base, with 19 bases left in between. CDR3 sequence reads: CASSLRSGGHRGTDTQYF. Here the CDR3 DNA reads TGTGCCAGCAGCTTAAGGTCGGGTGGACACAGGGGCACAGATACGCAGTATTTT.

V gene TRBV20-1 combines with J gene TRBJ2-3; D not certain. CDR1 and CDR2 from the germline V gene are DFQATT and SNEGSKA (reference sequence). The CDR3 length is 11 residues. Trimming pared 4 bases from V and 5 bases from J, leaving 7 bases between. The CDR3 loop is CSAMKLDTQYF. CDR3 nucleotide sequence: TGCAGTGCTATGAAGTTAGATACGCAGTATTTT.

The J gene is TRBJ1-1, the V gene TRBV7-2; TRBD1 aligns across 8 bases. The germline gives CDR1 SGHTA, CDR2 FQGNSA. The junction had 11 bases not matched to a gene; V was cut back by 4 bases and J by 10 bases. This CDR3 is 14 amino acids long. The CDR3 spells CASSSQTGAYGAFF. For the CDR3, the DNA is TGTGCCAGCAGCTCCCAGACAGGGGCCTACGGAGCTTTCTTT.

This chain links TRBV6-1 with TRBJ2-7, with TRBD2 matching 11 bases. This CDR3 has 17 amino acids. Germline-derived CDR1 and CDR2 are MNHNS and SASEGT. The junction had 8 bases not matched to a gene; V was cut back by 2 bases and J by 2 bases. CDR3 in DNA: TGTGCCAGCAGTGAACGAGGGCTAGCGGGAGGCCCCTACGAGCAGTACTTC. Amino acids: CASSERGLAGGPYEQYF.

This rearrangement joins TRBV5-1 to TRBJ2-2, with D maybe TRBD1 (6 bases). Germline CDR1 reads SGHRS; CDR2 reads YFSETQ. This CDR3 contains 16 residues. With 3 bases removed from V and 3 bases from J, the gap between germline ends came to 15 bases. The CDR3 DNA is TGCGCCAGCAGCTCGACAGGCGGCCTGCACACCGGGGAGCTGTTTTTT. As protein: CASSSTGGLHTGELFF.

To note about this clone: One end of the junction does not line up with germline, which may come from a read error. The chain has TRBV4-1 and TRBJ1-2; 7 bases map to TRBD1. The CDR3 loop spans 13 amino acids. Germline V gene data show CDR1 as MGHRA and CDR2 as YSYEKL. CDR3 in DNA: TGTGCCAGCAGCCAGGACAGGAGGTATGGCTACACCTTC. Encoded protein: CASSQDRRYGYTF.

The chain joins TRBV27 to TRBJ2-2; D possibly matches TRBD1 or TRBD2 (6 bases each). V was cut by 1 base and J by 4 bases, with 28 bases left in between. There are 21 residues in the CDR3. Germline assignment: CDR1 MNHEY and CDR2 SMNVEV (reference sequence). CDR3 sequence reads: CASSLLGGRPGPTVSTGELFF. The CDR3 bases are TGTGCCAGCAGTTTATTAGGGGGGAGGCCGGGGCCTACGGTAAGCACCGGGGAGCTGTTTTTT.

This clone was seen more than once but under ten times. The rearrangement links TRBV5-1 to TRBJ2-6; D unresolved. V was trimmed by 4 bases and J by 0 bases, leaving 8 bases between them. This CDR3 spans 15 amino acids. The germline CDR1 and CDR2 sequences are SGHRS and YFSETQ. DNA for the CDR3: TGCGCCAGCAGCCAAGATCTCTCTGGGGCCAACGTCCTGACTTTC. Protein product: CASSQDLSGANVLTF.

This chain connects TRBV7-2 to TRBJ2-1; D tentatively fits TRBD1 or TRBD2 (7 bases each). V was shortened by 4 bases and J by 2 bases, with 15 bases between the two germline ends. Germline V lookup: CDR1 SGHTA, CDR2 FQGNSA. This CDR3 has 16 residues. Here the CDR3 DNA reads TGTGCCAGCAGCTCCCCACAGGGGAGGGCCTACAATGAGCAGTTCTTC. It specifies CASSSPQGRAYNEQFF.

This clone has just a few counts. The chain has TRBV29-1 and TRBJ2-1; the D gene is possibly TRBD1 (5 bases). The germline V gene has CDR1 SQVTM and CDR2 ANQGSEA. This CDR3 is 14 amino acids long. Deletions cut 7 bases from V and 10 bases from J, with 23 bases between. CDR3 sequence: CSGAPGIPSSEQFF. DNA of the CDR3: TGCAGCGGAGCCCCAGGGATTCCAAGTTCGGAGCAGTTCTTC.

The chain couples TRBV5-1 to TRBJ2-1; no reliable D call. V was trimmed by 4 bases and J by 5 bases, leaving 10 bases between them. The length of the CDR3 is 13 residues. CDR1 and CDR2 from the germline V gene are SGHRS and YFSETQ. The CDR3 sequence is CASSADPDNEQFF. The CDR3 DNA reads TGCGCCAGCAGCGCAGACCCAGACAATGAGCAGTTCTTC.

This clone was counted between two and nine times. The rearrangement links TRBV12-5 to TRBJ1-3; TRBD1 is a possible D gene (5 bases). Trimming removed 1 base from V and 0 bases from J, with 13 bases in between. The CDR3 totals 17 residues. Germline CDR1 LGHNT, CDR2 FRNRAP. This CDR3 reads CASGLATGRSSGNTIYF. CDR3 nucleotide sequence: TGTGCTAGTGGTTTGGCTACGGGACGGAGCTCTGGAAACACCATATATTTT.

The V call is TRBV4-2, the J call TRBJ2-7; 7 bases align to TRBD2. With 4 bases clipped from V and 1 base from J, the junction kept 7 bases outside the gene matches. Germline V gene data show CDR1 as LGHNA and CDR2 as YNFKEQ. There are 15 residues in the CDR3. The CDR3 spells CASSREASGSYEQYF. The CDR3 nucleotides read TGTGCCAGCAGCCGGGAGGCTAGCGGTTCCTACGAGCAGTACTTC.

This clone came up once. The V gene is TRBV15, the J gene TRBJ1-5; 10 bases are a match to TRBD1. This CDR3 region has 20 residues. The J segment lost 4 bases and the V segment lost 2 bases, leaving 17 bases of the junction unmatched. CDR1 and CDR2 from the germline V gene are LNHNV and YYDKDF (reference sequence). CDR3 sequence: CATSRPMGDPGQGSNQPQHF. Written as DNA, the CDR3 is TGTGCCACCAGCAGACCCATGGGGGACCCGGGACAGGGGTCTAATCAGCCCCAGCATTTT.

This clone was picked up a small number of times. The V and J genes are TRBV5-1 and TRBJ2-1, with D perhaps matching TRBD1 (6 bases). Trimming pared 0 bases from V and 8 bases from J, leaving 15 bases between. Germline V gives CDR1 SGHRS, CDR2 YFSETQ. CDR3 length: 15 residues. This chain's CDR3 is CASSLGGGTGDEQFF. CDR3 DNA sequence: TGCGCCAGCAGCTTGGGAGGGGGAACGGGCGATGAGCAGTTCTTC.

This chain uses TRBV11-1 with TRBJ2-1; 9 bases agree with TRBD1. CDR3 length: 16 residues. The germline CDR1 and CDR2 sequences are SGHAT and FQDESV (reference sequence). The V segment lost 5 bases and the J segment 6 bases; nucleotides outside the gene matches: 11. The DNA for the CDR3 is TGTGCCAGCAGCCTCGGCCAGGACAGGGGTTTCAATGAGCAGTTCTTC. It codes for CASSLGQDRGFNEQFF. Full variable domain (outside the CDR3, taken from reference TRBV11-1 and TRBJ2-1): EAEVAQSPRYKITEKSQAVAFWCDPISGHATLYWYRQILGQGPELLVQFQDESVVDDSQLPKDRFSAERLKGVDSTLKIQPAELGDSAMYLCASSLGQDRGFNEQFFGPGTRLTVL.

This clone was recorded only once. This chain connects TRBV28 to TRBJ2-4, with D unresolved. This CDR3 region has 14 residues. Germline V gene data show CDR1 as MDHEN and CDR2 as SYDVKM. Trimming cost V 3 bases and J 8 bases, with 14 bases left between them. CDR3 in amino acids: CASSFSQRFDIQYF. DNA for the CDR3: TGTGCCAGCAGTTTCAGCCAGCGTTTTGACATTCAGTACTTC.

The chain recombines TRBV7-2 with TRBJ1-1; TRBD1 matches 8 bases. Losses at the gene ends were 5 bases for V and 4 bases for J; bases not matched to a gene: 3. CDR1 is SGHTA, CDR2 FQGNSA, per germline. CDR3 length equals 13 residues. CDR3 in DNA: TGTGCCAGCAGCGTCAGGGGGCGCACTGAAGCTTTCTTT. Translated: CASSVRGRTEAFF.